A single sample gave rise to the 23 T cell receptor beta chains below, sequenced in a study of T cell responses to AZD1222 COVID-19 vaccine. The repertoire was sequenced with immunoSEQ multiplex PCR; TCRdb's copy has only in-frame clones and lacks some. The sample lists about 130,000 clones; approximately 92% were seen once. The sequences come from peripheral blood, collected 28 days after the second AZD1222 dose. Every receptor here comes from an adult who received the AZD1222 COVID-19 vaccine.

The chain combines TRBV5-1 with TRBJ2-2; 12 bases agree with TRBD2. Germline CDR1 reads SGHRS; CDR2 reads YFSETQ. The CDR3 contains 16 residues. Trimming removed 4 bases from V and 4 bases from J; junction bases left unmatched: 5. CDR3 loop: CASSLGLAGPTGELFF. The CDR3 DNA reads TGCGCCAGCAGCCTAGGACTAGCGGGGCCCACCGGGGAGCTGTTTTTT. The full variable domain, rest sourced from reference TRBV5-1 and TRBJ2-2, is KAGVTQTPRYLIKTRGQQVTLSCSPISGHRSVSWYQQTPGQGLQFLFEYFSETQRNKGNFPGRFSGRQFSNSRSEMNVSTLELGDSALYLCASSLGLAGPTGELFFGEGSRLTVL.

V usage is TRBV7-9 and J usage is TRBJ1-2; the D gene is possibly TRBD1 (6 bases). V dropped 5 bases and J dropped 8 bases, with 18 bases sitting between them. Per the germline V gene, CDR1 is SEHNR and CDR2 is FQNEAQ (reference sequence). The length of the CDR3 is 14 residues. The CDR3 spells CASSPRGGARGYTF. DNA of the CDR3: TGTGCCAGCAGCCCCCGGGGGGGGGCTAGAGGCTACACCTTC.

The chain employs TRBV10-1 and TRBJ2-7; D possibly uses TRBD1 or TRBD2 (6 bases each). V was shortened by 9 bases and J by 2 bases, with 14 bases between the two germline ends. Germline lookup yields CDR1 WNHNN and CDR2 SYGVQD (reference sequence). The CDR3 covers 13 residues. This CDR3 is CARGGGMAYEQYF. The CDR3 nucleotides read TGCGCCAGGGGGGGCGGCATGGCCTACGAGCAGTACTTC.

The CDR3 is CASRDPGQGGAFF. CDR3 sequence (DNA): TGTGCCAGCAGGGATCCGGGACAGGGTGGGGCTTTCTTT. The V gene is TRBV27, the J gene TRBJ1-1; 9 positions match TRBD1. The germline gives CDR1 MNHEY, CDR2 SMNVEV (reference sequence). V gave up 6 bases and J gave up 11 bases; unmatched junction bases: 10. The CDR3 is 13 residues long.

The CDR3 nucleotides are TGTGCCAGCAGCTTAGGGGGGACAGGTTGGAACGAGCAGTACTTC. Translation: CASSLGGTGWNEQYF. The chain employs TRBV7-2 and TRBJ2-7; 8 nucleotides agree with TRBD1. The CDR3 contains 15 residues. Germline lookup yields CDR1 SGHTA and CDR2 FQGNSA. Germline trimming cut 1 base from V and 5 bases from J; bases unmatched to any gene: 7.

This sequence joins TRBV30 and TRBJ2-2; 9 positions agree with TRBD2. V trimming: 6 bases; J trimming: 1 base; junction bases outside the gene matches: 18. There are 19 residues in the CDR3. Germline V gene data show CDR1 as GTSNPN and CDR2 as SVGIG (reference sequence). CDR3 in amino acids: CACHDTSGREGRNTGELFF. CDR3 in DNA: TGTGCCTGTCACGATACGTCGGGGCGGGAGGGCCGGAACACCGGGGAGCTGTTTTTT.

This clone appeared once. The rearrangement joins TRBV5-1 to TRBJ2-7, with 7 bases lining up with TRBD2. CDR3 size: 14 residues. V dropped 0 bases and J dropped 2; count of bases not matched to a gene: 2. Germline values: CDR1 SGHRS, CDR2 YFSETQ. The CDR3 is CASSLGEGPYEQYV. CDR3 DNA: TGCGCCAGCAGCTTGGGGGAGGGCCCCTACGAGCAGTACGTC.

The chain recombines TRBV25-1 with TRBJ1-2; the match to TRBD1 covers 7 bases. CDR3 length equals 16 residues. CDR1 is MGHDK, CDR2 SYGVNS, per germline. V was clipped by 3 bases and J by 9 bases; unmatched bases: 16. For the CDR3, the DNA is TGTGCCAGCAGTGACTCCCCCGACAGGGTGGCGGCGAGCTACACCTTC. Translating it yields CASSDSPDRVAASYTF.

The chain has TRBV2 and TRBJ1-5; maybe TRBD1 (6 bases). CDR3 length equals 15 residues. Between the trimmed V and J ends, which lost 6 bases and 6 bases, there was a span of 18 bases. Germline V lookup: CDR1 SNHLY, CDR2 FYNNEI. CDR3 in amino acids: CASRNNREPAQPQHF. CDR3 in DNA: TGTGCCAGCAGAAACAACAGGGAGCCCGCTCAGCCCCAGCATTTT.

This rearrangement joins TRBV30 to TRBJ1-1; possible D gene TRBD1, 5 bases. Trimming removed 1 base at V and 4 bases at J, with 19 bases between. The CDR3 is made up of 16 amino acids. Germline CDR1 and CDR2: GTSNPN and SVGIG (reference sequence). The CDR3 is CAWSGPSGGKGTEAFF. DNA for the CDR3: TGTGCCTGGAGTGGGCCCTCCGGGGGTAAGGGCACTGAAGCTTTCTTT.

The V call is TRBV19, the J call TRBJ2-3; D unclear. The germline gives CDR1 LNHDA, CDR2 SQIVND (reference sequence). The V gene lost 5 bases and the J gene lost 4 bases, with 7 bases spanning the gap. The CDR3 length is 12 residues. Here the CDR3 reads CASSPRSDTQYF. In DNA, the CDR3 is TGTGCCAGTAGTCCCCGGTCAGATACGCAGTATTTT.

This clone showed up just once. This chain uses TRBV30 with TRBJ1-1, with D possibly being TRBD1 (6 bases). Per germline, CDR1 GTSNPN and CDR2 SVGIG (reference sequence). CDR3 length: 13 amino acids. Trimming stripped 2 bases from V and 4 bases from J, with 11 bases between. Written as DNA, the CDR3 is TGTGCCTGGAGTATACAGGGTTCCACTGAAGCTTTCTTT. Protein product: CAWSIQGSTEAFF.

The chain combines TRBV7-9 with TRBJ1-5; D possibly corresponds to TRBD1 (5 bases). This CDR3 spans 16 amino acids. Trimming shortened V by 5 bases and J by 1 base, and 15 bases separated the two germline ends. Germline CDR1 SEHNR, CDR2 FQNEAQ (reference sequence). CDR3 nucleotides: TGTGCCAGCAGCCTAACGGGGCCAGGGAGCAATCAGCCCCAGCATTTT. This translates into CASSLTGPGSNQPQHF. The full variable domain, its missing parts supplied by reference TRBV7-9 and TRBJ1-5, is DTGVSQNPRHKITKRGQNVTFRCDPISEHNRLYWYRQTLGQGPEFLTYFQNEAQLEKSRLLSDRFSAERPKGSFSTLEIQRTEQGDSAMYLCASSLTGPGSNQPQHFGDGTRLSIL.

V is TRBV12-5 and J is TRBJ1-1, with D perhaps TRBD1 (6 bases). Germline V gives CDR1 LGHNT, CDR2 FRNRAP. Trimming pared 0 bases from V and 0 bases from J, leaving 11 bases between. The CDR3 is 16 amino acids. The chain's CDR3 is CASGLVLGQLNTEAFF. CDR3 nucleotides: TGTGCTAGTGGTTTGGTACTAGGACAGCTGAACACTGAAGCTTTCTTT.

The chain uses TRBV7-9 and TRBJ1-1; D might be TRBD1 (5 bases). V lost 3 bases, J lost 5 bases, and 13 bases lay in between. This CDR3 is built from 14 residues. Germline V gene sequence: CDR1 SEHNR, CDR2 FQNEAQ (reference sequence). CDR3 nucleotide sequence: TGTGCCAGCAGCTTGGGGGGGTTAGGAACTGAAGCTTTCTTT. Translated: CASSLGGLGTEAFF.

This clone has just one count. V and J are TRBV5-8 and TRBJ2-5, with 7 bases that match TRBD1. The CDR3 spans 13 residues. Germline CDR1 SGHTS, CDR2 YDEGEE. Unmatched junction bases numbered 5, after V lost 7 bases and J lost 2 bases. CDR3 nucleotides: TGTGCCAGCGAAGGGACAGAACAAGAGACCCAGTACTTC. It is translated as CASEGTEQETQYF.

The V and J genes are TRBV10-1 and TRBJ2-6; 10 positions agree with TRBD2. V lost 8 bases to trimming and J lost 3 bases; unmatched junction nucleotides: 7. Germline CDR1 is WNHNN and CDR2 is SYGVQD (reference sequence). CDR3 length equals 16 residues. The CDR3 bases are TGCGCCAGCGGATCTAGCGGGAGTTTTGGGGCCAACGTCCTGACTTTC. Its translation: CASGSSGSFGANVLTF.

The V gene is TRBV2, the J gene TRBJ2-3; D may match TRBD1 or TRBD2 (5 bases each). CDR1 and CDR2 from the germline V gene are SNHLY and FYNNEI. V shed 7 bases and J shed 1 base, with 12 bases lying between them. This CDR3 has 14 amino acids. The CDR3 loop is CASNWDHGTDTQYF. The CDR3 DNA is TGTGCCAGCAATTGGGACCATGGCACAGATACGCAGTATTTT.

The V gene is TRBV27, the J gene TRBJ2-1, with 13 bases lining up with TRBD2. The trim removed 5 bases at V and 0 bases at J, leaving 7 bases unmatched. CDR1 and CDR2 (germline): MNHEY, SMNVEV (reference sequence). The CDR3 runs 18 residues. The CDR3 DNA follows: TGTGCCAGCAGTCCAGGGACTAGCGGGAACGGCTCCTACAATGAGCAGTTCTTC. Its translation is CASSPGTSGNGSYNEQFF.

This clone showed up just a few times. The chain combines TRBV28 with TRBJ1-5; 9 bases align to TRBD1. Unmatched junction bases numbered 4, after V lost 4 bases and J lost 6 bases. Germline CDR1 and CDR2: MDHEN and SYDVKM. The CDR3 loop spans 14 amino acids. CDR3 sequence reads: CASSSPTGGQPQHF. CDR3 sequence (DNA): TGTGCCAGCAGTTCCCCGACAGGGGGTCAGCCCCAGCATTTT.

The chain is built from TRBV27 and TRBJ1-1; tentatively, D is TRBD1 (5 bases). CDR3 size: 15 residues. Germline CDR1 reads MNHEY; CDR2 reads SMNVEV (reference sequence). Trimming stripped 6 bases from V and 2 bases from J, with 16 bases between. DNA for the CDR3: TGTGCCAGCAGCAGTCCGGGACCGGGAAACACTGAAGCTTTCTTT. The encoded protein is CASSSPGPGNTEAFF.

This rearrangement joins TRBV5-1 to TRBJ1-5; 8 bases line up with TRBD1. Germline V gene data show CDR1 as SGHRS and CDR2 as YFSETQ. The length of the CDR3 is 16 residues. Germline trimming cut 1 base from V and 6 bases from J; bases unmatched to any gene: 9. CDR3 region: CASSLTGGTGSQPQHF. As DNA, the CDR3 is TGCGCCAGCAGCTTGACAGGGGGGACGGGGAGTCAGCCCCAGCATTTT.

The rearrangement joins TRBV21-1 to TRBJ1-5; whether TRBD1, the table's D call, matches the DNA was not checked. TRBV21-1 is a documented pseudogene. The CDR3 has 17 residues. In DNA, the CDR3 is TGTGCCAGCAGCAAAGCGCTAGGGGGGACAGGCAATCAGCCCCAGCATTTT. Its protein is CASSKALGGTGNQPQHF.